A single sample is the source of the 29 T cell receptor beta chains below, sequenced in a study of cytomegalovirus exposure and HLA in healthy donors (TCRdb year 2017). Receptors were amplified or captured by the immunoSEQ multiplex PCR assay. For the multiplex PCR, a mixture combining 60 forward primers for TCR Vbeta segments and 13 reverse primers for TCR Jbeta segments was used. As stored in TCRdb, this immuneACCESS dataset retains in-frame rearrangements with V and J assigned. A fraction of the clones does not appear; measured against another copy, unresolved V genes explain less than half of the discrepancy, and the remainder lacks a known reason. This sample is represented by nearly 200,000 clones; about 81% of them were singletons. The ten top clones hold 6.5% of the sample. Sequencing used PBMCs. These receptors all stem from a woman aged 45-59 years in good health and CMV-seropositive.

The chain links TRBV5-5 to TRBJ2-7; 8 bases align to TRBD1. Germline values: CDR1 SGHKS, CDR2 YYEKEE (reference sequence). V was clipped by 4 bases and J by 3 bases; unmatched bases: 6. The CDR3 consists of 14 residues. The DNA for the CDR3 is TGTGCCAGCAGCGTGGGACAGGCTGTCTACGAGCAGTACTTC. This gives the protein CASSVGQAVYEQYF.

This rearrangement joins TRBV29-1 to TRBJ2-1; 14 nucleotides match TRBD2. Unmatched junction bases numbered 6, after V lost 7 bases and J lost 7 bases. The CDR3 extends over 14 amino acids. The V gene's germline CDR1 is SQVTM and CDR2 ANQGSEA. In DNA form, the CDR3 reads TGCAGCGCCGCTTGGACTAGCGGGGGGAATGAGCAGTTCTTC. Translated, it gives CSAAWTSGGNEQFF.

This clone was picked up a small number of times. The CDR3: CASRANQGTEAFF. The CDR3 DNA sequence: TGTGCCAGCAGAGCCAACCAGGGGACTGAAGCTTTCTTT. This chain links TRBV2 with TRBJ1-1, with a possible D match to TRBD1 (6 bases). The CDR3 consists of 13 residues. V was shortened by 6 bases and J by 5 bases, with 13 bases between the two germline ends. Germline V CDR1 and CDR2: SNHLY, FYNNEI.

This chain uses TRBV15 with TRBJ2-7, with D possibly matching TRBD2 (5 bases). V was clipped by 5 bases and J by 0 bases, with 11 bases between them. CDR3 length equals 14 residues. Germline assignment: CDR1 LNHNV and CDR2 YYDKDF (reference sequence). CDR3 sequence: CATSLDSASYEQYF. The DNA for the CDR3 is TGTGCCACCAGCCTCGATAGCGCCTCCTACGAGCAGTACTTC.

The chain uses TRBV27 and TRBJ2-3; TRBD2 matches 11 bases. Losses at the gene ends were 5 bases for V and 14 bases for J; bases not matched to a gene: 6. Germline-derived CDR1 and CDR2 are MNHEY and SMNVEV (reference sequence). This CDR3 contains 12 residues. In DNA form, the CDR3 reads TGTGCCAGCAGTCCCCTAGCGGGGGGAGGGTATTTT. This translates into CASSPLAGGGYF.

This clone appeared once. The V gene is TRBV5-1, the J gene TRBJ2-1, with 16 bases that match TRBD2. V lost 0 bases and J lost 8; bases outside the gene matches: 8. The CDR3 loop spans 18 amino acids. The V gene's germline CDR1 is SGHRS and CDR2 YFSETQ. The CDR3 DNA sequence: TGCGCCAGCAGCTTGGACCCGGGACTAGCGGGAGGGCCCGATGAGCAGTTCTTC. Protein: CASSLDPGLAGGPDEQFF.

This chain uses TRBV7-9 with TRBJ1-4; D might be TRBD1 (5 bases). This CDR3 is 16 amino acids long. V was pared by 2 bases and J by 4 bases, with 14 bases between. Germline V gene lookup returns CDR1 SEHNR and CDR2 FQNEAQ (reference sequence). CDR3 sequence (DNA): TGTGCCAGCAGCTTATCCGTGGGGCAGGGTAATGAAAAACTGTTTTTT. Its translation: CASSLSVGQGNEKLFF.

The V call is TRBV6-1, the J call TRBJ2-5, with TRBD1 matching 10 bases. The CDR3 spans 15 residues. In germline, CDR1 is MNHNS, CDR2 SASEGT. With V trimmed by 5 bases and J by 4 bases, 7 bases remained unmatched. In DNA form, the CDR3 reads TGTGCCAGCAGTAGTGGGACAGGGGTAGCAGAGACCCAGTACTTC. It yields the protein CASSSGTGVAETQYF.

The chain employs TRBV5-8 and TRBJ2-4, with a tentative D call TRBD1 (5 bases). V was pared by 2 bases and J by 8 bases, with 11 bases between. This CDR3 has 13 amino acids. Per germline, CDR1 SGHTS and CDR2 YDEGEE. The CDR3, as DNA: TGTGCCAGCAGCTTAAGGGGAACGGACATTCAGTACTTC. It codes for CASSLRGTDIQYF.

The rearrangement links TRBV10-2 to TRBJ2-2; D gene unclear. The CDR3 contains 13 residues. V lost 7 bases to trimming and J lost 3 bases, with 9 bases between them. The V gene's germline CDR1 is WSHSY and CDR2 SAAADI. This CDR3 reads CASTRRDTGELFF. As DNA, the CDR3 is TGCGCCAGCACTCGCCGGGACACCGGGGAGCTGTTTTTT.

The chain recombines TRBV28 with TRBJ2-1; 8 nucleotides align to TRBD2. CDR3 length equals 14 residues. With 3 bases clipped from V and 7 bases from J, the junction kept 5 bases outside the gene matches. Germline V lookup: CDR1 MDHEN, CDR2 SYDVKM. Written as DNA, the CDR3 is TGTGCCAGCAGTTTTGCGCGGGAGGATAATGAGCAGTTCTTC. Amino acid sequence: CASSFAREDNEQFF.

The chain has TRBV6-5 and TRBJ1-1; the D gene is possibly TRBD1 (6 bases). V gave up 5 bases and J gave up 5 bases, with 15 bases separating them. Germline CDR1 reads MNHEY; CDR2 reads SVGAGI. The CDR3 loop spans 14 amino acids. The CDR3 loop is CASSPPGTTTEAFF. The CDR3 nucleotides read TGTGCCAGCAGTCCCCCCGGGACAACAACTGAAGCTTTCTTT.

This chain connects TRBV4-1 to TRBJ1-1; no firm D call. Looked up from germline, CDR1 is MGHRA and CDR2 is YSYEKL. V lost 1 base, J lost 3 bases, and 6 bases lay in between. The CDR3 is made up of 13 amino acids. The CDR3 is CASSQGRYTEAFF. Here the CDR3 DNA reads TGCGCCAGCAGCCAAGGGAGATACACTGAAGCTTTCTTT.

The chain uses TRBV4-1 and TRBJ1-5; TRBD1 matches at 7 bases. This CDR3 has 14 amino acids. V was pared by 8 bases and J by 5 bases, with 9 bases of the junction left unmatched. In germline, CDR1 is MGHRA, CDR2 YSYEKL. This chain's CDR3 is CASGGQPNYQPQHF. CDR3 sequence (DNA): TGCGCCAGCGGGGGACAGCCTAATTATCAGCCCCAGCATTTT.

CDR3 DNA sequence: TGTGCCAGCAGCCAAGCCCGGCGGGGGACGCAATACGAGCAGTACTTC. This codes for CASSQARRGTQYEQYF. The rearrangement joins TRBV14 to TRBJ2-7, with 7 bases lining up with TRBD2. Germline V lookup: CDR1 SGHDN, CDR2 FVKESK. This CDR3 region has 16 residues. V lost 1 base to trimming and J lost 4 bases; unmatched junction nucleotides: 10.

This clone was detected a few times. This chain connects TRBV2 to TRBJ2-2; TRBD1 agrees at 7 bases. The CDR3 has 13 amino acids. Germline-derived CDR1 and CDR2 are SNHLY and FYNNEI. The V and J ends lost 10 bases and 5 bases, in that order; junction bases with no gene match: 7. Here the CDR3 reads CANRQGETGELFF. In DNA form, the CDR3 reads TGTGCCAACCGACAGGGAGAGACCGGGGAGCTGTTTTTT.

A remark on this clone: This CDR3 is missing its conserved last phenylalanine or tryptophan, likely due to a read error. Here the CDR3 reads CASSLQGYEQYC. The CDR3 DNA follows: TGTGCCAGCAGCTTACAGGGTTACGAGCAGTACTGC. The gene calls are TRBV7-8 and TRBJ2-7, with D possibly TRBD1 on 5 matching bases. CDR3 size: 12 residues. V was pared by 2 bases and J by 4 bases, with 6 bases between. Germline CDR1 reads SGHVS; CDR2 reads FQNEAQ.

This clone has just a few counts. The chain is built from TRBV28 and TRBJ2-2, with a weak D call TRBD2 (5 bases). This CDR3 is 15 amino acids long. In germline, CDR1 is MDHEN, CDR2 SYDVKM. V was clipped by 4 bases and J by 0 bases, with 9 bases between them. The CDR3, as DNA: TGTGCCAGCAGTTCAGCCGGGACGAACACCGGGGAGCTGTTTTTT. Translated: CASSSAGTNTGELFF. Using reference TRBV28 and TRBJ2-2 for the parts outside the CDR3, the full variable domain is DVKVTQSSRYLVKRTGEKVFLECVQDMDHENMFWYRQDPGLGLRLIYFSYDVKMKEKGDIPEGYSVSREKKERFSLILESASTNQTSMYLCASSSAGTNTGELFFGEGSRLTVL.

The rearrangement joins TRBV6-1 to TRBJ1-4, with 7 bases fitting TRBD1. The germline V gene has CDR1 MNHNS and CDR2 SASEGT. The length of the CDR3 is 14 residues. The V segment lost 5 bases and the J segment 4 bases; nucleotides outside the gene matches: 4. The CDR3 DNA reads TGTGCCAGCAGTAGGGACAGCCGTAATGAAAAACTGTTTTTT. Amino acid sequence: CASSRDSRNEKLFF.

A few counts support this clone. CDR3 bases: TGCAGCGTAAACAGAGCCAATGAGCAGTTCTTC. Protein: CSVNRANEQFF. V and J are TRBV29-1 and TRBJ2-1, with D hard to call. V was shortened by 6 bases and J by 6 bases, with 9 bases between the two germline ends. CDR3 length equals 11 residues. The germline gives CDR1 SQVTM, CDR2 ANQGSEA.

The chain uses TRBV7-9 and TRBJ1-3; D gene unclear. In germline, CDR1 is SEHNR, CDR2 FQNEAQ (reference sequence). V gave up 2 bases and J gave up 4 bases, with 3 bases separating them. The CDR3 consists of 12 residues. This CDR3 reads CASSLLGNTIYF. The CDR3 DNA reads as TGTGCCAGCAGCTTATTAGGAAACACCATATATTTT. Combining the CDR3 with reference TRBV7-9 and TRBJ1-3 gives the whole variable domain DTGVSQNPRHKITKRGQNVTFRCDPISEHNRLYWYRQTLGQGPEFLTYFQNEAQLEKSRLLSDRFSAERPKGSFSTLEIQRTEQGDSAMYLCASSLLGNTIYFGEGSWLTVV.

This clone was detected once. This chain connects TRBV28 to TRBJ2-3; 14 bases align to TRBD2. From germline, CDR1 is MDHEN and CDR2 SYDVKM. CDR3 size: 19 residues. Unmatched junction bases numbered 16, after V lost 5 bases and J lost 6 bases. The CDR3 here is CASSNPSPGLAGVPDTQYF. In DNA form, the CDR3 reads TGTGCCAGCAGTAACCCTTCACCGGGACTAGCGGGAGTACCGGATACGCAGTATTTT.

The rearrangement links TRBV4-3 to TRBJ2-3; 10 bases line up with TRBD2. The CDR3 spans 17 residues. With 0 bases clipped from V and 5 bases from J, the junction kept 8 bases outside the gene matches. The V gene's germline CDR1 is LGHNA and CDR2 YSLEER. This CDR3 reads CASSQDPLAGVEDTQYF. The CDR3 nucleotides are TGCGCCAGCAGCCAAGATCCGCTAGCGGGGGTGGAAGATACGCAGTATTTT.

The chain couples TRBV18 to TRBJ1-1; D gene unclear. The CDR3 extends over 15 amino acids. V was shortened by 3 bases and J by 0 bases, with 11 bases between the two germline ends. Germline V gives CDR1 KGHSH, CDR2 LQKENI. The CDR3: CASSPREDMNTEAFF. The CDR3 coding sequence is TGTGCCAGCTCACCCCGAGAAGATATGAACACTGAAGCTTTCTTT.

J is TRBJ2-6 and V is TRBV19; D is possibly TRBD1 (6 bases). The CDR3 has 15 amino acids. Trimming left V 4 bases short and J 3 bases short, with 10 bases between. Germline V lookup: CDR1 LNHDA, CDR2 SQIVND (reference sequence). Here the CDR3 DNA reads TGTGCCAGTAGTAACCCAGGGGTTGGGGCCAACGTCCTGACTTTC. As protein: CASSNPGVGANVLTF.

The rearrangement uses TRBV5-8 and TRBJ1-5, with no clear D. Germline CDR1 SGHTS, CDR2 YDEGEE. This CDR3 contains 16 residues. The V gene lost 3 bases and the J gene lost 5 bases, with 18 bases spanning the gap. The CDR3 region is CASSSPFRYRDQPQHF. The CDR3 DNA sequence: TGTGCCAGCAGCTCCCCTTTCCGGTATCGCGATCAGCCCCAGCATTTT.

The CDR3 here is CASSESAGLNYGYTF. Here the CDR3 DNA reads TGTGCCAGCAGTGAATCGGCAGGGCTGAACTATGGCTACACCTTC. The gene calls are TRBV6-1 and TRBJ1-2; TRBD1 might be the D (5 bases). The germline gives CDR1 MNHNS, CDR2 SASEGT. V was trimmed by 2 bases and J by 2 bases, leaving 12 bases between them. The CDR3 totals 15 residues.

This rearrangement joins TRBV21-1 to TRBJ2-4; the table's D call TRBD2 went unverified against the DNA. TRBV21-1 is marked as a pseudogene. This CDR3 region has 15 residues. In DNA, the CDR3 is TGTGCCAGCAGCAAAGTCAGGCTAGCCAAAAACAGTCAGTACTTC. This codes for CASSKVRLAKNSQYF.

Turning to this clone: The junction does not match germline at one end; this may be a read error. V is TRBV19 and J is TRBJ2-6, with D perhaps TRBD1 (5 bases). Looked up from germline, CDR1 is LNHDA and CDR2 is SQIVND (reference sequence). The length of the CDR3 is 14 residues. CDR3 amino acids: CASSMGYGANGLTF. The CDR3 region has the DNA TGTGCCAGTAGTATGGGGTATGGGGCCAACGGCCTGACTTTC. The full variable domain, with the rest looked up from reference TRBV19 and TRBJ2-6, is DGGITQSPKYLFRKEGQNVTLSCEQNLNHDAMYWYRQDPGQGLRLIYYSQIVNDFQKGDIAEGYSVSREKKESFPLTVTSAQKNPTAFYLCASSMGYGANGLTFGAGSRLTVL.